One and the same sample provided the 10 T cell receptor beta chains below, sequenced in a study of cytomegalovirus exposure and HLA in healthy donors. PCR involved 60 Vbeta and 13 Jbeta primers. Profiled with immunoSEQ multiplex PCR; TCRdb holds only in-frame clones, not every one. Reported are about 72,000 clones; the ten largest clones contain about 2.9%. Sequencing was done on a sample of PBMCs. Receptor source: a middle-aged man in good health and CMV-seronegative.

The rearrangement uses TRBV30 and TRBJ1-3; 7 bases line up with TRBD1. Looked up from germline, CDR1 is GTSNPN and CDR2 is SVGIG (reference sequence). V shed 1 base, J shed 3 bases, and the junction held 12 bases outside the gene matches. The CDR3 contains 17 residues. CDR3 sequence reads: CAWSAGYRGEDGNTIYF. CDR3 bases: TGTGCCTGGAGTGCTGGATACAGGGGAGAGGATGGAAACACCATATATTTT.

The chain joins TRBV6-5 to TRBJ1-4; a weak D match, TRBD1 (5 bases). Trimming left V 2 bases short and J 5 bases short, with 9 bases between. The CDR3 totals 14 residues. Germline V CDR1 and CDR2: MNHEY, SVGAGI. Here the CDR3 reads CASSYGAANEKLFF. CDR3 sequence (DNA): TGTGCCAGCAGTTACGGGGCGGCAAATGAAAAACTGTTTTTT.

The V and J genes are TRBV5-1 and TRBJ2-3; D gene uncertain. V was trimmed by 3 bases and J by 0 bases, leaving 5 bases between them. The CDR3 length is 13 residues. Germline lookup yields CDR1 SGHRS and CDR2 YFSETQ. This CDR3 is CASSSPSTDTQYF. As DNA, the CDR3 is TGCGCCAGCAGCTCCCCAAGCACAGATACGCAGTATTTT.

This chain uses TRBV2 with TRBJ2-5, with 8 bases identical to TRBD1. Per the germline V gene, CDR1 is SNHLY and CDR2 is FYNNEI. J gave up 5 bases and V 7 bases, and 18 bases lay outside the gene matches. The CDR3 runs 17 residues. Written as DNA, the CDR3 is TGTGCCAGCATGCGACTAATAACAGGGGGAAAAGTGGAGACCCAGTACTTC. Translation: CASMRLITGGKVETQYF.

The CDR3 nucleotides are TGCGCCAGTCGGGTCGACCACACAGATACGCAGTATTTT. Protein product: CASRVDHTDTQYF. J is TRBJ2-3 and V is TRBV5-1; no firm D call. With 8 bases removed from V and 2 bases from J, the gap between germline ends came to 12 bases. Germline CDR1 and CDR2: SGHRS and YFSETQ. This CDR3 has 13 residues.

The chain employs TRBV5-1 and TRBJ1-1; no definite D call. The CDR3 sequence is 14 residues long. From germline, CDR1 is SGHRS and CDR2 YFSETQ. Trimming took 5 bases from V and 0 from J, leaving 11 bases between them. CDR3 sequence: CASRRSEMNTEAFF. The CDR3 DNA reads TGCGCCAGCAGACGCTCCGAGATGAACACTGAAGCTTTCTTT.

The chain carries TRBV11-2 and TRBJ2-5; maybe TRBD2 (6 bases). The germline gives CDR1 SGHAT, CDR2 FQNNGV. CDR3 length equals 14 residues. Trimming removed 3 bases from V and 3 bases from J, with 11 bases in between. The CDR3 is CASSFAGRKETQYF. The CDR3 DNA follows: TGTGCCAGCAGCTTCGCGGGGCGTAAAGAGACCCAGTACTTC.

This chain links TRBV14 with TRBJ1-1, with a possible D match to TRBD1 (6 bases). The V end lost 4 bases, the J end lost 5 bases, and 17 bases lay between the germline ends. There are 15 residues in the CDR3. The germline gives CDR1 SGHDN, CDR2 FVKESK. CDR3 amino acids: CASSLSQGIRTEAFF. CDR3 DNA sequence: TGTGCCAGCAGCCTATCTCAGGGGATCAGGACTGAAGCTTTCTTT.

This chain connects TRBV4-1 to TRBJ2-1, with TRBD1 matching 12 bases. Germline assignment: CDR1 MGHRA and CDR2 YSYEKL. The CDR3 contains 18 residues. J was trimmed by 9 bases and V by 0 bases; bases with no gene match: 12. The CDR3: CASSQEGRRDRGRLEQFF. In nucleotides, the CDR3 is TGCGCCAGCAGCCAAGAAGGTCGGAGGGACAGGGGGCGCCTTGAGCAGTTCTTC.

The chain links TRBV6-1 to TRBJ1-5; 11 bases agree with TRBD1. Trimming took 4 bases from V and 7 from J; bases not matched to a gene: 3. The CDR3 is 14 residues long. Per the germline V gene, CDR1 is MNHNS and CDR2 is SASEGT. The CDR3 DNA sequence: TGTGCCAGCAGTGGGACAGGGGGCTACCAGCCCCAGCATTTT. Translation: CASSGTGGYQPQHF.